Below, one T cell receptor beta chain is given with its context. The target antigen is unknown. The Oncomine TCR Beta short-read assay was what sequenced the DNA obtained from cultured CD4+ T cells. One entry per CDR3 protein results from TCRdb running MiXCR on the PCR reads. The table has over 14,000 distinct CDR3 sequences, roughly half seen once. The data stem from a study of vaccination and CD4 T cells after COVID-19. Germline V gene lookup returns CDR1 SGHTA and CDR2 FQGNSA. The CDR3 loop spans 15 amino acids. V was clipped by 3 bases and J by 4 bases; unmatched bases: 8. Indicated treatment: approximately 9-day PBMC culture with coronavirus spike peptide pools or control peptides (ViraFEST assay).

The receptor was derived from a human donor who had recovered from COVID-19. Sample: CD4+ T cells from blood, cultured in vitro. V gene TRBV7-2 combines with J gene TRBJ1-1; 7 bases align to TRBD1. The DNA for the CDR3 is TGTGCCAGCAGCTTGCATCAGGGGGTTGGCACTGAAGCTTTCTTT. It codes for CASSLHQGVGTEAFF.